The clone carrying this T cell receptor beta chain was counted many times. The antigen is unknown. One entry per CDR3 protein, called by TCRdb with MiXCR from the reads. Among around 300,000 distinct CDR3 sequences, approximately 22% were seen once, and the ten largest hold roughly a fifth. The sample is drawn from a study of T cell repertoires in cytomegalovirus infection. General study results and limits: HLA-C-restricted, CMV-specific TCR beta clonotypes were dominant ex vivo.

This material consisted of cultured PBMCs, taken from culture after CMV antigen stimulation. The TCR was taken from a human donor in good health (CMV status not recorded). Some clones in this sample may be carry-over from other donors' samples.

This CDR3 is CASSVGTLRLDEQFF. The CDR3 coding sequence is TGTGCCAGCAGTGTCGGGACCCTCCGCCTCGATGAGCAGTTCTTC. The gene calls are TRBV2 and TRBJ2-1; D possibly uses TRBD1 or TRBD2 (5 bases each). Trimming took 4 bases from V and 8 from J, leaving 18 bases between them. CDR1 and CDR2 (germline): SNHLY, FYNNEI. The CDR3 has 15 residues.